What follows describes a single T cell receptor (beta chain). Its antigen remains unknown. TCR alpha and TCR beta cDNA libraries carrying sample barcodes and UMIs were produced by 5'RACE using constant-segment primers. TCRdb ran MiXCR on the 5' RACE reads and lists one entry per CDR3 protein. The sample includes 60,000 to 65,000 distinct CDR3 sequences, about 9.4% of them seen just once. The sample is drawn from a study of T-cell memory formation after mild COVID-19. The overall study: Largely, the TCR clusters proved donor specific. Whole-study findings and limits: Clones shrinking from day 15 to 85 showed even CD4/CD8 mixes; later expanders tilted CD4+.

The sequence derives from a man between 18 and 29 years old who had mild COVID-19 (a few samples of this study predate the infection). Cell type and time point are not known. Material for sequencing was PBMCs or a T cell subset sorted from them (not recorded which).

For the CDR3, the DNA is TGCAGCGTTGAAGGGAACGTACAGAGAAGGACAGGGGGCGTTAGTCAGGAGACCCAGTACTTC. Translated, it gives CSVEGNVQRRTGGVSQETQYF. This chain uses TRBV29-1 with TRBJ2-5; 11 bases agree with TRBD1. With V trimmed by 1 base and J by 5 bases, 24 bases remained unmatched. There are 21 residues in the CDR3. Germline V gene data show CDR1 as SQVTM and CDR2 as ANQGSEA.